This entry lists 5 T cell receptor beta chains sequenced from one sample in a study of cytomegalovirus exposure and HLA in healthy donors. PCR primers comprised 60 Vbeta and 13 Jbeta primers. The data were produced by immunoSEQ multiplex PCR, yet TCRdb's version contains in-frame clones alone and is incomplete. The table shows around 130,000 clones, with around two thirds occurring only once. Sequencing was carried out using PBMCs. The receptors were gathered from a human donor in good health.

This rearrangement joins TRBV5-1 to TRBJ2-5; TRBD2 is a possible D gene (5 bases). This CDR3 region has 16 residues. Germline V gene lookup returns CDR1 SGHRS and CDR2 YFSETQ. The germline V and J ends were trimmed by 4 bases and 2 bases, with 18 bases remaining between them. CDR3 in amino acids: CASSQTQRTGQETQYF. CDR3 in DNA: TGCGCCAGCAGCCAAACCCAGAGGACGGGACAAGAGACCCAGTACTTC.

CDR3 in DNA: TGCGCCAGCAGCCCTGCGCGGTCCTCCTACAATGAGCAGTTCTTC. This encodes CASSPARSSYNEQFF. The chain uses TRBV4-3 and TRBJ2-1; D not certain. V was shortened by 4 bases and J by 0 bases, with 10 bases between the two germline ends. This CDR3 has 15 amino acids. CDR1 and CDR2 from the germline V gene are LGHNA and YSLEER.

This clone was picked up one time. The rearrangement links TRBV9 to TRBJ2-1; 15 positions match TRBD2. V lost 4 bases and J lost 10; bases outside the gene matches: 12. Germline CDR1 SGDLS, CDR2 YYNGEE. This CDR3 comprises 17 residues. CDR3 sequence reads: CASSPHHPGLAGGEQFF. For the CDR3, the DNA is TGTGCCAGCAGCCCACATCACCCAGGACTAGCGGGGGGGGAGCAGTTCTTC.

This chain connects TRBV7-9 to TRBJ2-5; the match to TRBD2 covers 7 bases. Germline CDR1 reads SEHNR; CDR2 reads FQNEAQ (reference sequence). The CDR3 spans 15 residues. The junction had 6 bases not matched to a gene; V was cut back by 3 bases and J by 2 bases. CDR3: CASSLDGGTQETQYF. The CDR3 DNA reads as TGTGCCAGCAGCTTGGACGGGGGGACGCAAGAGACCCAGTACTTC.

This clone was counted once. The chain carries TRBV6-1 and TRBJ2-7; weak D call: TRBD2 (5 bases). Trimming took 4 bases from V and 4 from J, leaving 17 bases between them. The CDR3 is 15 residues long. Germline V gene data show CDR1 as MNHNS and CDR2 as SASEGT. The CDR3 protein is CASSVRAGPTYEQYF. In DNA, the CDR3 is TGTGCCAGCAGTGTCCGCGCGGGCCCAACGTACGAGCAGTACTTC.